This T cell receptor beta chain derives from a study of T cell clones after liver transplantation. Study context: Until 12-24 months post-transplant, subjects got standard immunosuppression and no induction. At least one year of complete immunosuppression withdrawal without enzymes over twice normal defined tolerance. Broader study findings: Graft donor-reactive T cells may have migrated into the graft rather than being deleted. Post-transplant time points were not standardized, so conclusions are preliminary.

Note on this clone: Its antigen is unknown.

Between the trimmed V and J ends, which lost 4 bases and 0 bases, there was a span of 9 bases. The CDR3 has 15 amino acids. The germline CDR1 and CDR2 sequences are MNHEY and SMNVEV (reference sequence). This table comes from immunoSEQ multiplex PCR, and its TCRdb copy is limited to in-frame clones, with some not included. The repertoire holds tens of thousands of clones, approximately 77% seen once, with more than 7.5% in the top ten. The receptor's source is a human patient who received a liver transplant. The graft donor may have given rise to some T cells. This specimen consisted of CD4+ T cells from blood, obtained at the 22-month timepoint. The rearrangement uses TRBV27 and TRBJ1-4, with a weak D call TRBD1 (6 bases). CDR3 residues: CASSYDRSTNEKLFF. In nucleotides, the CDR3 is TGTGCCAGCAGTTACGACAGGTCAACTAATGAAAAACTGTTTTTT.